The next 22 T cell receptor beta chains were all read from a single sample in a study of human T cells and chemical hapten exposure. Regarding time point: pre-sensitization, week 0. Sample treatment: therapeutic diphenylcyclopropenone sensitization with weekly scalp DPC. Each CDR3 protein gets one entry after TCRdb re-called the RACE reads with MiXCR. The repertoire includes 60,000 to 70,000 distinct CDR3 sequences, 9.5% to 13% of them detected once, and 4% to 6% sits in the top ten. The sample in question was whole blood, obtained in connection with sensitization to the hapten diphenylcyclopropenone (DPC). The origin of the receptors is a woman in her 50s with alopecia areata. Some clones in this sample may be carry-over from other donors' samples.

The CDR3 loop reads CASSRREGIMFF. The DNA for the CDR3 is TGTGCCAGCAGTCGGAGGGAGGGTATTATGTTCTTC. This chain joins TRBV2 and TRBJ2-1; 7 positions match TRBD2. J lost 15 bases, V lost 5 bases, and 10 bases had no gene match. Germline V CDR1 and CDR2: SNHLY, FYNNEI. The CDR3 has 12 residues.

The chain recombines TRBV29-1 with TRBJ2-1; the match to TRBD2 covers 10 bases. Germline V CDR1 and CDR2: SQVTM, ANQGSEA. The ends lost 4 bases at V and 4 bases at J; junction bases unmatched: 7. This CDR3 is 15 amino acids long. The CDR3 here is CSVGGLAGEYNEQFF. The CDR3 region has the DNA TGCAGCGTTGGGGGGCTAGCGGGAGAGTACAATGAGCAGTTCTTC.

At least ten counts were recorded for this clonotype. The chain couples TRBV12-3 or TRBV12-4 to TRBJ2-2; D is possibly TRBD2 (6 bases). V shed 4 bases and J shed 3 bases, with 15 bases lying between them. The CDR3 length is 16 residues. Here the CDR3 reads CASSSTGTPYTGELFF. The CDR3 region has the DNA TGTGCCAGCAGTTCCACCGGGACTCCCTACACCGGGGAGCTGTTTTTT.

The CDR3 protein is CASSQKGVGQPQHF. In DNA form, the CDR3 reads TGTGCCAGCAGCCAAAAGGGGGTCGGACAGCCCCAGCATTTT. This chain joins TRBV3-1 and TRBJ1-5; weak D call: TRBD1 (6 bases). Trimming pared 2 bases from V and 7 bases from J, leaving 12 bases between. The CDR3 is 14 amino acids. The germline gives CDR1 LGHDT, CDR2 YNNKEL (reference sequence).

This clonotype was found a few times. V is TRBV9 and J is TRBJ2-7; D unresolved. This CDR3 spans 12 amino acids. V lost 2 bases, J lost 4 bases, and 7 bases lay in between. Germline lookup yields CDR1 SGDLS and CDR2 YYNGEE. The CDR3 DNA sequence: TGTGCCAGCAGCGTCAATTTTTACGAGCAGTACTTC. Protein: CASSVNFYEQYF.

A few counts support this clonotype. This chain connects TRBV7-9 to TRBJ1-2, with D tentatively TRBD1 (5 bases). CDR3 length: 13 amino acids. Germline V gene sequence: CDR1 SEHNR, CDR2 FQNEAQ (reference sequence). Trimming cost V 6 bases and J 8 bases, with 16 bases left between them. CDR3 region: CASRRDGDWGYTF. The CDR3 DNA reads as TGTGCCAGCAGACGGGACGGAGACTGGGGCTACACCTTC.

The J gene is TRBJ1-2, the V gene TRBV18; TRBD1 is a possible D gene (5 bases). Germline CDR1 reads KGHSH; CDR2 reads LQKENI. This CDR3 comprises 14 residues. The V end lost 5 bases, the J end lost 5 bases, and 15 bases lay between the germline ends. The CDR3 is CASSSPAGLYGYTF. In DNA, the CDR3 is TGTGCCAGCTCATCCCCTGCGGGACTTTATGGCTACACCTTC.

This clonotype has ten or more counts. For the CDR3, the DNA is TGCGCCAGCAGCTTCCAGGGGGACGAGCAGTACTTC. The encoded protein is CASSFQGDEQYF. V is TRBV5-1 and J is TRBJ2-7; 7 nucleotides line up with TRBD1. CDR3 length: 12 residues. Germline trimming cut 2 bases from V and 5 bases from J; bases unmatched to any gene: 1. Germline V gene lookup returns CDR1 SGHRS and CDR2 YFSETQ.

The rearrangement links TRBV5-1 to TRBJ2-6; tentatively, D is TRBD1 or TRBD2 (5 bases each). This CDR3 is built from 17 residues. Germline CDR1 and CDR2: SGHRS and YFSETQ. Deletions cut 3 bases from V and 0 bases from J, with 13 bases between. The CDR3 DNA is TGCGCCAGCAGCTGGGGACGGGTCTACTCTGGGGCCAACGTCCTGACTTTC. Encoded protein: CASSWGRVYSGANVLTF.

In this sample, this clonotype turned up many times. The gene calls are TRBV20-1 and TRBJ1-5, with D unresolved. Germline V CDR1 and CDR2: DFQATT, SNEGSKA (reference sequence). The CDR3 extends over 14 amino acids. V was pared by 0 bases and J by 4 bases, with 10 bases between. The CDR3 loop is CSARDPGGNQPQHF. The CDR3 DNA reads as TGCAGTGCTAGAGATCCTGGCGGGAATCAGCCCCAGCATTTT.

This clonotype was seen many times. The rearrangement uses TRBV6-6 and TRBJ1-5; the D gene is possibly TRBD1 (5 bases). V lost 6 bases to trimming and J lost 0 bases, with 6 bases between them. Germline-derived CDR1 and CDR2 are MNHNY and SVGAGI (reference sequence). This CDR3 is 13 amino acids long. The DNA for the CDR3 is TGTGCCAGCAGAGACAGTAGCAATCAGCCCCAGCATTTT. It specifies CASRDSSNQPQHF.

This clonotype was seen a handful of times. The J gene is TRBJ2-5, the V gene TRBV12-3 or TRBV12-4; D possibly corresponds to TRBD1 (6 bases). The CDR3 runs to 15 residues. V dropped 6 bases and J dropped 1 base, with 15 bases sitting between them. CDR3 protein: CASSRQVISQETQYF. CDR3 DNA: TGTGCCAGCAGCCGACAGGTTATAAGCCAAGAGACCCAGTACTTC.

This clonotype was observed a few times. V and J are TRBV4-2 and TRBJ2-7, with D maybe TRBD1 (6 bases). Per germline, CDR1 LGHNA and CDR2 YNFKEQ. This CDR3 is 15 amino acids long. With 4 bases removed from V and 5 bases from J, the gap between germline ends came to 18 bases. The CDR3 nucleotides read TGTGCCAGCAGCCCCTCAAATACATACAGGGACGAGCAGTACTTC. It codes for CASSPSNTYRDEQYF.

This clonotype was counted many times. The rearrangement joins TRBV28 to TRBJ1-1; D call uncertain. The CDR3 totals 17 residues. Trimming cost V 4 bases and J 2 bases, with 20 bases left between them. The germline V gene has CDR1 MDHEN and CDR2 SYDVKM. The CDR3 DNA follows: TGTGCCAGCAGTTCCGGCGCGGGGATGGCTAGAAACACTGAAGCTTTCTTT. It translates to CASSSGAGMARNTEAFF.

There are many counts of this clonotype. The chain uses TRBV18 and TRBJ1-2; no clear D gene. Trimming shortened V by 3 bases and J by 4 bases, and 12 bases separated the two germline ends. The CDR3 has 14 amino acids. Germline CDR1 and CDR2: KGHSH and LQKENI. DNA of the CDR3: TGTGCCAGCTCACCCGGAACAGACGGCTATGGCTACACCTTC. As protein: CASSPGTDGYGYTF.

In this sample, this clonotype turned up many times. The chain joins TRBV12-3 or TRBV12-4 to TRBJ1-1; D is undetermined. The V gene lost 1 base and the J gene lost 1 base, with 13 bases spanning the gap. The CDR3 loop spans 16 amino acids. The CDR3 bases are TGTGCCAGCAGTTTAGTTGGGGTCGGAAGGAACACTGAAGCTTTCTTT. This translates into CASSLVGVGRNTEAFF.

This clonotype occurred a few times. The rearrangement joins TRBV27 to TRBJ2-1; D gene unclear. The V end lost 2 bases, the J end lost 7 bases, and 12 bases lay between the germline ends. The CDR3 runs 14 residues. Germline V CDR1 and CDR2: MNHEY, SMNVEV (reference sequence). The CDR3 nucleotides are TGTGCCAGCAGTTTAAGACCCCCCCTGAATGAGCAGTTCTTC. Encoded protein: CASSLRPPLNEQFF.

The J gene is TRBJ2-3, the V gene TRBV3-1, with 9 nucleotides matching TRBD2. Trimming cost V 0 bases and J 8 bases; bases outside gene matches: 12. The germline gives CDR1 LGHDT, CDR2 YNNKEL (reference sequence). The CDR3 has 17 residues. For the CDR3, the DNA is TGTGCCAGCAGCCAAGATCACGCGGGGGGGCCGTTTGGTACGCAGTATTTT. It translates to CASSQDHAGGPFGTQYF.

This clonotype was seen only a few times. This chain uses TRBV20-1 with TRBJ1-5; maybe TRBD1 (5 bases). V lost 0 bases and J 6 bases, leaving 6 bases between the germline ends. Germline CDR1 DFQATT, CDR2 SNEGSKA (reference sequence). The CDR3 is made up of 12 amino acids. For the CDR3, the DNA is TGCAGTGCTAGAGAGGGGGGTCAGCCCCAGCATTTT. It encodes CSAREGGQPQHF.

This clonotype was recorded a few times. This chain uses TRBV13 with TRBJ2-3, with 10 bases aligning to TRBD2. With V trimmed by 5 bases and J by 0 bases, 17 bases remained unmatched. Germline CDR1 reads PRHDT; CDR2 reads FYEKMQ (reference sequence). The CDR3 length is 20 residues. DNA for the CDR3: TGTGCCAGCAGCCCTCCCGAGCGGGGGGGCCACCGAAGGAGCACAGATACGCAGTATTTT. Protein sequence: CASSPPERGGHRRSTDTQYF.

In its sample, this clonotype was seen once. This chain links TRBV11-2 with TRBJ2-1; D is perhaps TRBD1 or TRBD2 (5 bases each). Trimming left V 0 bases short and J 9 bases short, with 12 bases between. The CDR3 sequence is 14 residues long. From germline, CDR1 is SGHAT and CDR2 FQNNGV. CDR3 sequence (DNA): TGTGCCAGCAGCTTAGACCCTTGGGACGGTGAGCAGTTCTTC. Protein: CASSLDPWDGEQFF.

This clonotype has ten or more counts. This chain connects TRBV20-1 to TRBJ2-7, with unresolved D. Germline loops: CDR1 DFQATT, CDR2 SNEGSKA (reference sequence). The CDR3 runs to 13 residues. V lost 6 bases to trimming and J lost 1 base, with 13 bases between them. The CDR3: CSADQSDSYEQYF. DNA for the CDR3: TGCAGTGCAGACCAGTCGGATTCCTACGAGCAGTACTTC.